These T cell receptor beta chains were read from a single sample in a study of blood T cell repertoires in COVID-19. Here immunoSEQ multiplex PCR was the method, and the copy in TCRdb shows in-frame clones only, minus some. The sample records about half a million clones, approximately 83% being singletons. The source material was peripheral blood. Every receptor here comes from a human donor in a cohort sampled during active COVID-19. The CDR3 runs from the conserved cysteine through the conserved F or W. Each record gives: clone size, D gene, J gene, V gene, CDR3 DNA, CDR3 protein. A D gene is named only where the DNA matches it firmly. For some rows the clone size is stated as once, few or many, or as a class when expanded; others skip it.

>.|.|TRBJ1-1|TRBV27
TGTGCCAGCAGTCGCTCACAGGGTGTGACTGAAGCTTTCTTT
CASSRSQGVTEAFF
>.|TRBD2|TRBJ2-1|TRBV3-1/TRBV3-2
TGTGCCAGCAGCCAAGTAGCGGGGAGCCTAGGAGAGCAGTTCTTC
CASSQVAGSLGEQFF
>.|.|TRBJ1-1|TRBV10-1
TGCGCCAGCAGTGAGCTCGGACTGGGCACTGAAGCTTTCTTT
CASSELGLGTEAFF
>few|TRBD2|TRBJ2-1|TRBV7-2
TGTGCCAGCAGCCCCGGGGGGGGGCTGAATGAGCAGTTCTTC
CASSPGGGLNEQFF
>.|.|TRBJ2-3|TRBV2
TGTGCCAGCATGGTGGGGCCAGGGGCGGATACGCAGTATTTT
CASMVGPGADTQYF
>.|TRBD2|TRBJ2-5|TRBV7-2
TGTGCCAGCAGCCCCCCAGGACTAGCGGGAGAGACCCAGTACTTC
CASSPPGLAGETQYF
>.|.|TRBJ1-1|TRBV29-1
TGCAGCGTTGAAGTGGCAGGGGTGAACACTGAAGCTTTCTTT
CSVEVAGVNTEAFF
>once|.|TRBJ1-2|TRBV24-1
TGTGCCACCAGTCCAAGGTCAGGAAATGGCTACACCTTC
CATSPRSGNGYTF
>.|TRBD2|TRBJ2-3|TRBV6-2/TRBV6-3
TGTGCCAGCAGTTCAAGGACTAGCGGAACAGATACGCAGTATTTT
CASSSRTSGTDTQYF
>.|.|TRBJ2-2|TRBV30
TGTGCCTGGAGCGGGGGGCTGGTCGGGGAGCTGTTTTTT
CAWSGGLVGELFF
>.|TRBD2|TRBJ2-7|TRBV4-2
TGTGCCAGCAGCCACAAAACGGACATAGCGGGAACCTACGAGCAGTACTTC
CASSHKTDIAGTYEQYF
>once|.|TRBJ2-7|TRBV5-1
TGCGCCAGCAGCTTGGAGAGTGCCGCCTACGAGCAGTACTTC
CASSLESAAYEQYF